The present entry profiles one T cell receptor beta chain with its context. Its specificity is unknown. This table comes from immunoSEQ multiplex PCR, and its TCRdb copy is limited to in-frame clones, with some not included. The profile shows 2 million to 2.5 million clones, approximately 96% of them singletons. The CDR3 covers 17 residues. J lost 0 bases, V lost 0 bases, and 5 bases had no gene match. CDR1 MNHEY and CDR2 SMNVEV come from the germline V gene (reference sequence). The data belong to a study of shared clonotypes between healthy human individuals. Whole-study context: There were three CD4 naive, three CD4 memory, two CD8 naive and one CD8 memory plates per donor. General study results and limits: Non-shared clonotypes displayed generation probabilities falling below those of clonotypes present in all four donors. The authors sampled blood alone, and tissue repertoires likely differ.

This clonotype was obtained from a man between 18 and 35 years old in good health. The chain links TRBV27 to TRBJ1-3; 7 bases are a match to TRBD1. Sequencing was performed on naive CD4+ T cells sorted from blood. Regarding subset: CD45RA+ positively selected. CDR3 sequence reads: CASSLSGTVSSGNTIYF. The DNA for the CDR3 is TGTGCCAGCAGTTTATCGGGGACAGTGAGCTCTGGAAACACCATATATTTT.